A selection of T cell receptor beta chains follows, all from one sample in a study of blood T cell repertoires in COVID-19. Sequenced by immunoSEQ multiplex PCR; TCRdb stores in-frame clones only, minus some. This table has 350,000 or so clones, around 83% appearing once. The sample was peripheral blood. The source of these receptors is a man under 40 with active or convalescent COVID-19. Both conserved end residues are part of each CDR3. D genes are given only for firm matches. The size entry is marked missing in some rows and otherwise reads once, few, many or a size class.

j_call,v_call,clone_size,d_call,cdr3_aa,cdr3_nt
TRBJ1-1,TRBV2,.,.,CASREWTATEAFF,TGTGCCAGCAGAGAGTGGACAGCCACTGAAGCTTTCTTT
TRBJ2-1,TRBV7-2,.,TRBD2,CASSLSWSGRNEQFF,TGTGCCAGCAGCCTATCATGGAGCGGGAGAAATGAGCAGTTCTTC
TRBJ1-3,TRBV2,.,TRBD1,CASKPGGLLSGNTIYF,TGTGCCAGCAAGCCAGGGGGCCTACTCTCTGGAAACACCATATATTTT
TRBJ1-1,TRBV12-3/TRBV12-4,.,.,CASRRGENTEAFF,TGTGCCAGCAGGCGGGGGGAGAACACTGAAGCTTTCTTT
TRBJ1-6,TRBV6-6,.,TRBD1,CASSYSGTENSPLHF,TGTGCCAGCAGCTATTCCGGGACAGAGAATTCACCCCTCCACTTT
TRBJ2-7,TRBV9,.,.,CASSKRVDGYEQYF,TGTGCCAGCAGTAAGAGGGTGGATGGGTACGAGCAGTACTTC
TRBJ2-1,TRBV13,.,TRBD2,CASSLTSGGNEQFF,TGTGCCAGCAGCTTGACTAGCGGGGGGAATGAGCAGTTCTTC
TRBJ2-2,TRBV5-1,.,TRBD1,CASSPLGDSTGELFF,TGCGCCAGCAGCCCGCTGGGGGACAGTACCGGGGAGCTGTTTTTT
TRBJ2-7,TRBV5-1,.,.,CASSVLGGGEQYF,TGCGCCAGCAGCGTATTGGGGGGTGGCGAGCAGTACTTC
TRBJ1-6,TRBV28,.,.,CASNPQGTHYNSPLHF,TGTGCCAGCAATCCCCAGGGAACCCATTATAATTCACCCCTCCACTTT
TRBJ1-6,TRBV30,.,TRBD1,CAWSLGSDRGTF,TGTGCCTGGAGTTTAGGCTCGGACAGGGGGACCTTT
TRBJ2-7,TRBV24-1,.,.,CATSRGFEQYF,TGTGCCACCAGTAGAGGTTTCGAGCAGTACTTC
TRBJ2-3,TRBV20-1,once,.,CSASWGQGWSTDTQYF,TGCAGTGCTAGTTGGGGTCAGGGGTGGAGCACAGATACGCAGTATTTT
TRBJ1-1,TRBV2,.,.,CASSDVGHEAFF,TGTGCCAGCAGTGATGTGGGGCATGAAGCTTTCTTT
TRBJ1-4,TRBV25-1,.,TRBD1,CASSEGQGWEKLFF,TGTGCCAGCAGTGAAGGACAGGGCTGGGAAAAACTGTTTTTT
TRBJ1-1,TRBV5-4,few,.,CASSWRLNSEAFF,TGTGCCAGCAGCTGGAGGCTGAACTCTGAAGCTTTCTTT
TRBJ1-1,TRBV27,.,.,CASSYQRGEAEAFF,TGTGCCAGCAGTTACCAGCGGGGCGAGGCTGAAGCTTTCTTT
TRBJ2-3,TRBV4-3,few,TRBD2,CASSHPSGGLPQDTQYF,TGCGCCAGCAGCCACCCCAGCGGGGGGCTCCCCCAAGATACGCAGTATTTT
TRBJ2-7,TRBV5-1,.,.,CASSWAWQGYEQYF,TGCGCCAGCAGCTGGGCATGGCAGGGCTACGAGCAGTACTTC
TRBJ1-5,TRBV28,.,.,CASSSAREPQHF,TGTGCCAGCAGTTCAGCGAGGGAGCCCCAGCATTTT
TRBJ2-1,TRBV2,.,.,CASDRNNEQFF,TGTGCCAGCGACAGAAATAATGAGCAGTTCTTC
TRBJ2-1,TRBV3-1/TRBV3-2,few,TRBD2,CASSQDWGGVEEQFF,TGTGCCAGCAGCCAAGATTGGGGAGGGGTCGAGGAGCAGTTCTTC
TRBJ1-2,TRBV30,.,TRBD1,CAWSHGGQGIGGYTF,TGTGCCTGGAGTCACGGTGGACAGGGAATTGGTGGCTACACCTTC
TRBJ2-7,TRBV28,.,.,CASSLQGTYEQYF,TGTGCCAGCAGTCTTCAGGGAACCTACGAGCAGTACTTC
TRBJ1-5,TRBV19,.,.,CASSRGLSNQPQHF,TGTGCCAGCTCCCGGGGTCTTAGCAATCAGCCCCAGCATTTT
TRBJ2-7,TRBV23-1,.,TRBD2,CAGPKESGLAGGSYEQYF,TGCGCCGGACCTAAAGAATCGGGACTAGCGGGGGGCTCCTACGAGCAGTACTTC
TRBJ1-6,TRBV14,.,TRBD1,CASSQDRGLNSPLHF,TGTGCCAGCAGCCAGGACAGGGGGCTTAATTCACCCCTCCACTTT
TRBJ1-1,TRBV2,.,.,CASSMATMNTEAFF,TGTGCCAGCAGCATGGCCACTATGAACACTGAAGCTTTCTTT
TRBJ2-7,TRBV6-6,.,.,CASRPITPGVNEQYF,TGTGCCAGCAGACCAATCACTCCGGGGGTGAACGAGCAGTACTTC
TRBJ1-3,TRBV7-3,.,.,CARGCTPSGNTIYF,TGTGCCCGGGGATGCACCCCTTCTGGAAACACCATATATTTT
TRBJ2-1,TRBV6-2/TRBV6-3,.,.,CASSYGDNEQFF,TGTGCCAGCAGTTACGGAGACAATGAGCAGTTCTTC